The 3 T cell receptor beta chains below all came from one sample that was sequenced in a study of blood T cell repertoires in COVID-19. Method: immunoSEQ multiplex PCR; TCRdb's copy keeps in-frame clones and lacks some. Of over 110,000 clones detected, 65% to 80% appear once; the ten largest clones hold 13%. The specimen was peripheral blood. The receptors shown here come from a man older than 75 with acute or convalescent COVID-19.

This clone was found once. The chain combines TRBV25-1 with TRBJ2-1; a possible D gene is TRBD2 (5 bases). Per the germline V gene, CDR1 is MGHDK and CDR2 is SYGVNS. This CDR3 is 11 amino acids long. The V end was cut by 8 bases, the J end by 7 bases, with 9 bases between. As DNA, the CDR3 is TGTGCCAGCCGAGGGTTGAATGAGCAGTTCTTC. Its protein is CASRGLNEQFF.

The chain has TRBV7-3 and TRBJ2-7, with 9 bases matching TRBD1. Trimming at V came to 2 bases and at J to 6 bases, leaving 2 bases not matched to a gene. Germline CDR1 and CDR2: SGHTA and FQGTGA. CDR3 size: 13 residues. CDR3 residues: CASSLGTGFEQYF. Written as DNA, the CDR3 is TGTGCCAGCAGCTTAGGGACAGGGTTCGAGCAGTACTTC. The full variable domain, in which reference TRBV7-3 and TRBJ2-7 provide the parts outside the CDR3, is GAGVSQTPSNKVTEKGKYVELRCDPISGHTALYWYRQSLGQGPEFLIYFQGTGAADDSGLPNDRFFAVRPEGSVSTLKIQRTERGDSAVYLCASSLGTGFEQYFGPGTRLTVT.

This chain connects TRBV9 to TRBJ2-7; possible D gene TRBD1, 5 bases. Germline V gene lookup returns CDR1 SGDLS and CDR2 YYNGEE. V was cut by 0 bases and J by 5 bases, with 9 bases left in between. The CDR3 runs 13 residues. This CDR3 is CASSVAGKHEQYF. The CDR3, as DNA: TGTGCCAGCAGCGTAGCAGGGAAACACGAGCAGTACTTC.